This T cell receptor (beta chain) was sequenced for a study of OX40 agonist ivuxolimab in advanced cancers. TCRdb's copy holds only in-frame clones and misses some; the assay was immunoSEQ multiplex PCR. The table records tens of thousands of clones, over 80% of them present only once. The study sampled blood at baseline, cycle 4 day 1, and cycle 7 day 1. This clone was recorded once. Trimming took off 6 bases at V and 6 bases at J, with 12 bases between the two ends. Looked up from germline, CDR1 is SNHLY and CDR2 is FYNNEI. The CDR3 spans 12 residues. The V gene is TRBV2, the J gene TRBJ2-7, with D unresolved. The receptor was derived from an adult with an advanced solid tumor such as melanoma, head and neck, liver or kidney cancer. Specimen: CD4+ or CD8+ T cells sorted from blood, collected in a trial of the OX40 agonist ivuxolimab. The CDR3 DNA reads as TGTGCCAGCAGCTACATGCCTCCCGAGCAGTACTTC. It specifies CASSYMPPEQYF.